The next 10 T cell receptor beta chains were all read from a single sample in a study of T cells in Graves' hyperthyroidism and ophthalmopathy. RNA transcripts served as the template for amplifying TCR beta CDR3 regions. HTBI primers were employed in a first-round RT-PCR of the TCR CDR3. Via MiXCR, TCRdb re-called the multiplex PCR reads, giving one row per CDR3 protein. The repertoire holds hundreds of thousands of distinct CDR3 sequences, 14% seen once, with 9.5% to 13% in the top ten. The specimen was blood. These receptors came from a woman under 30 with Graves' hyperthyroidism.

Comment on this clonotype: A much bigger clone sits one base away, suggesting this may be a read error. CDR3 amino acids: CASSLDGSAYNEQYF. The CDR3 DNA is TGTGCCAGCAGCTTAGACGGGAGTGCTTACAATGAGCAGTACTTC. J is TRBJ2-1 and V is TRBV7-9, with D perhaps TRBD2 (6 bases). The last part of the DNA fits TRBJ2-7 better; the J call may be wrong. The CDR3 consists of 15 residues. The germline gives CDR1 SEHNR, CDR2 FQNEAQ (reference sequence).

This clonotype was found many times. The rearrangement joins TRBV11-2 to TRBJ1-2; D is undetermined. The CDR3 is 14 amino acids. Trimming removed 5 bases at V and 3 bases at J, with 13 bases between. Germline-derived CDR1 and CDR2 are SGHAT and FQNNGV. This CDR3 is CASSPPSRYYGYTF. The CDR3 bases are TGTGCCAGCAGCCCCCCGAGCAGATACTATGGCTACACCTTC.

This clonotype appeared many times. The CDR3 is CASSFRTSGRGSYEQYF. DNA for the CDR3: TGTGCCAGCAGTTTCCGGACTAGCGGGAGGGGGTCCTACGAGCAGTACTTC. The V and J genes are TRBV6-2 or TRBV6-3 and TRBJ2-7; 15 bases match TRBD2. V lost 4 bases, J lost 1 base, and 5 bases stayed unmatched. CDR1 is MNHEY and CDR2 is SVGEGT in the germline V gene. The CDR3 runs 17 residues.

This clonotype showed up many times. The chain employs TRBV5-5 and TRBJ2-5; D is unresolved. CDR3 length: 13 amino acids. CDR1 and CDR2 (germline): SGHKS, YYEKEE (reference sequence). V lost 2 bases to trimming and J lost 3 bases, with 8 bases between them. As DNA, the CDR3 is TGTGCCAGCAGCTTTTCCTCAGAAGAGACCCAGTACTTC. Amino acid sequence: CASSFSSEETQYF.

This sequence joins TRBV6-5 and TRBJ2-2; D perhaps matches TRBD2 (5 bases). Germline assignment: CDR1 MNHEY and CDR2 SVGAGI. The CDR3 runs 14 residues. Trimming removed 4 bases at V and 4 bases at J, with 10 bases between. CDR3 bases: TGTGCCAGCAGTTCACACAGCGGCACCGGGGAGCTGTTTTTT. It specifies CASSSHSGTGELFF.

The rearrangement joins TRBV4-1 to TRBJ2-7; TRBD2 aligns across 8 bases. Germline lookup yields CDR1 MGHRA and CDR2 YSYEKL. The CDR3 is 18 residues long. After removal of 4 bases from V and 3 bases from J, the junction contained 17 bases not matched to a gene. The CDR3 sequence: CASSRISGGLAGRYEQYF. The DNA for the CDR3 is TGCGCCAGCAGCCGCATCTCGGGGGGCCTAGCGGGCCGCTACGAGCAGTACTTC.

This clonotype was counted between two and nine times. The rearrangement joins TRBV7-8 to TRBJ1-2; D not resolved. V was cut by 5 bases and J by 1 base, with 11 bases left in between. In germline, CDR1 is SGHVS, CDR2 FQNEAQ. CDR3 size: 14 residues. CDR3 DNA: TGTGCCAGCAGCCGCCGGGATTATAACTATGGCTACACCTTC. Its translation is CASSRRDYNYGYTF.

This clonotype was seen only a few times. The V gene is TRBV18, the J gene TRBJ2-1; D not certain. Between the trimmed V and J ends, which lost 1 base and 2 bases, there was a span of 12 bases. CDR1 is KGHSH and CDR2 is LQKENI in the germline V gene. This CDR3 contains 16 residues. The CDR3 protein is CASSPLLPPAYNEQFF. The CDR3 coding sequence is TGTGCCAGCTCACCACTCCTACCACCGGCCTACAATGAGCAGTTCTTC.

This clonotype occurred many times. The chain employs TRBV14 and TRBJ2-1; unclear D gene. The CDR3 has 15 residues. Germline CDR1 is SGHDN and CDR2 is FVKESK. Deletions cut 0 bases from V and 3 bases from J, with 9 bases between. The CDR3 DNA reads TGTGCCAGCAGCCAAGATCCAAGCCACTACAATGAGCAGTTCTTC. Translating it yields CASSQDPSHYNEQFF.

In this sample, this clonotype turned up many times. The chain combines TRBV15 with TRBJ1-1; D ambiguous. Trimming removed 1 base at V and 4 bases at J, with 19 bases between. The CDR3 length is 17 residues. From germline, CDR1 is LNHNV and CDR2 YYDKDF (reference sequence). In DNA, the CDR3 is TGTGCCACCAGCAGAGCCCCCTACAAGGGCGCGGGCACTGAAGCTTTCTTT. It translates to CATSRAPYKGAGTEAFF.